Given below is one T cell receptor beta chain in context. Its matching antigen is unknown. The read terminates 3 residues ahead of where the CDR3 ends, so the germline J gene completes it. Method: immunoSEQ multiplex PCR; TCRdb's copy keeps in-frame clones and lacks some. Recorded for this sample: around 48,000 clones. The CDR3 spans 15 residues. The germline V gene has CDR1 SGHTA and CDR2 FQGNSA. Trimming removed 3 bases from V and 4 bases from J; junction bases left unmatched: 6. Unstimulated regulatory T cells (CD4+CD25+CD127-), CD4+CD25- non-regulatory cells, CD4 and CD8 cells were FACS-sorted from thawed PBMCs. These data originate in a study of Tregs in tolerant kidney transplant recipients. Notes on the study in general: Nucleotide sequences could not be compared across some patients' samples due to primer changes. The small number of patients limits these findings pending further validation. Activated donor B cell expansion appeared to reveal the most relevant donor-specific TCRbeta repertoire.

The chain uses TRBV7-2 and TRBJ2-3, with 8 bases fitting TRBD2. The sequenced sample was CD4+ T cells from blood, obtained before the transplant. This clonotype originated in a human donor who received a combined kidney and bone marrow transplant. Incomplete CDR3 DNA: TGTGCCAGCAGCTTTAGCGGGATGGGGGCAGATACG. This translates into CASSFSGMGADT. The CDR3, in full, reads CASSFSGMGADTQYF.